These 7 T cell receptor beta chains originate from one sample sequenced in a study of blood T cell repertoires in COVID-19. Sequenced by immunoSEQ multiplex PCR; TCRdb stores in-frame clones only, minus some. Of fewer than 75,000 clones listed, more than 90% were seen once; the top ten hold approximately 9.1%. Sequencing was performed on peripheral blood. The receptors come from a human donor in a cohort sampled during active COVID-19.

V usage is TRBV7-2 and J usage is TRBJ2-7; maybe TRBD2 (7 bases). Trimming shortened V by 3 bases and J by 0 bases, and 9 bases separated the two germline ends. Germline CDR1 reads SGHTA; CDR2 reads FQGNSA. The CDR3 has 14 amino acids. CDR3 sequence: CASSLGGPSYEQYF. CDR3 nucleotides: TGTGCCAGCAGCTTGGGGGGGCCCTCCTACGAGCAGTACTTC.

The chain uses TRBV27 and TRBJ2-3; possible D gene TRBD2, 5 bases. The CDR3 loop spans 15 amino acids. Germline V gene data show CDR1 as MNHEY and CDR2 as SMNVEV (reference sequence). V was trimmed by 6 bases and J by 7 bases, leaving 20 bases between them. The CDR3 DNA follows: TGTGCCAGCAGCTACCTAGACGGAGAGCGGAATACGCAGTATTTT. Protein sequence: CASSYLDGERNTQYF.

The V gene is TRBV9, the J gene TRBJ2-7, with D possibly TRBD1 on 6 matching bases. Germline values: CDR1 SGDLS, CDR2 YYNGEE. The CDR3 totals 15 residues. Trimming left V 3 bases short and J 9 bases short, with 22 bases between. Here the CDR3 DNA reads TGTGCCAGCAGCGCAGGGGATATTGGGCCCGGCCGGCAGTACTTC. Amino acids: CASSAGDIGPGRQYF.

This clone was recorded only once. This sequence joins TRBV5-1 and TRBJ2-1, with 16 bases lining up with TRBD2. The CDR3 sequence is 15 residues long. Germline CDR1 is SGHRS and CDR2 is YFSETQ. Trimming removed 3 bases from V and 7 bases from J; junction bases left unmatched: 1. The CDR3, as DNA: TGCGCCAGCAGCTGGGGACTAGCGGGAGGGAATGAGCAGTTCTTC. The encoded protein is CASSWGLAGGNEQFF.

The V gene is TRBV18, the J gene TRBJ2-5; 8 nucleotides match TRBD1. Germline trimming cut 4 bases from V and 3 bases from J; bases unmatched to any gene: 1. Germline CDR1 reads KGHSH; CDR2 reads LQKENI. The CDR3 runs to 13 residues. The CDR3 here is CASSRGQEETQYF. In nucleotides, the CDR3 is TGTGCCAGCTCACGGGGACAGGAAGAGACCCAGTACTTC.

The rearrangement uses TRBV2 and TRBJ2-3; no definite D call. The CDR3 is 14 amino acids. V lost 4 bases, J lost 3 bases, and 11 bases lay in between. Germline V CDR1 and CDR2: SNHLY, FYNNEI. The CDR3, as DNA: TGTGCCAGCAGTGTATACAGAATGACAGATACGCAGTATTTT. Protein sequence: CASSVYRMTDTQYF. The full variable domain, with the rest looked up from reference TRBV2 and TRBJ2-3, is EPEVTQTPSHQVTQMGQEVILRCVPISNHLYFYWYRQILGQKVEFLVSFYNNEISEKSEIFDDQFSVERPDGSNFTLKIRSTKLEDSAMYFCASSVYRMTDTQYFGPGTRLTVL.

This chain uses TRBV19 with TRBJ1-5; 12 nucleotides align to TRBD1. J gave up 1 base and V 6 bases, and 10 bases lay outside the gene matches. The germline V gene encodes CDR1 LNHDA and CDR2 SQIVND (reference sequence). The CDR3 has 18 amino acids. CDR3 in DNA: TGTGCCAGTAGAGATGCCGGGACAGGGGGCAGGAGCAATCAGCCCCAGCATTTT. Its protein product is CASRDAGTGGRSNQPQHF. Full variable domain (outside the CDR3, taken from reference TRBV19 and TRBJ1-5): DGGITQSPKYLFRKEGQNVTLSCEQNLNHDAMYWYRQDPGQGLRLIYYSQIVNDFQKGDIAEGYSVSREKKESFPLTVTSAQKNPTAFYLCASRDAGTGGRSNQPQHFGDGTRLSIL.